This T cell receptor (beta chain) comes out of a study of blood T cell repertoires in COVID-19. Trimming removed 1 base from V and 2 bases from J, with 21 bases in between. This CDR3 region has 19 residues. Germline loops: CDR1 LGHDT, CDR2 YNNKEL (reference sequence). TCRdb's table, derived via immunoSEQ multiplex PCR, lists solely in-frame clones and lacks some. This sample yields about 40,000 clones, of which 60% to 85% are seen a single time; roughly a third belongs to the top ten. The source is a woman of 80 years or more with acute or convalescent COVID-19. This chain links TRBV3-1 (or the pseudogene TRBV3-2) with TRBJ2-1, with D maybe TRBD2 (6 bases). Sequenced material: peripheral blood. DNA for the CDR3: TGTGCCAGCAGCCAAGTAAGTGGATGGCGGAGGGCCGCCTACAATGAGCAGTTCTTC. Translated: CASSQVSGWRRAAYNEQFF.